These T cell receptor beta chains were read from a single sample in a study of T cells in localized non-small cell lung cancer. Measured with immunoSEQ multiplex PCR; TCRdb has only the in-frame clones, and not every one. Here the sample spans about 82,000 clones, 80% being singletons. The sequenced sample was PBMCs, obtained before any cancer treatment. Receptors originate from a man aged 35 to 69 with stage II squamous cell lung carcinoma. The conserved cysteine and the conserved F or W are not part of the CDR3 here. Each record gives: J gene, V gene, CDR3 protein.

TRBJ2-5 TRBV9 ASSVDPSYGETQY
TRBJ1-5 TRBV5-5 ASSLRDSTLDQPQH
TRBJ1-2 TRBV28 ASRSPAGENGYT
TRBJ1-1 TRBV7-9 ASSNTGGRAF
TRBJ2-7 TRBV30 AWSWGGFSYEQY
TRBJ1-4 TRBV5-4 ASSNRNYEKLF
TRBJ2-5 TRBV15 ATSRVGGGVLETQY
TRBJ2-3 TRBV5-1 ASSLWRGFSGDTQY
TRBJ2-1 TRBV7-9 ASSLGPDREDNEQF
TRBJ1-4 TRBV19 ASSISAGANEKLF
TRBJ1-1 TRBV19 ASSIGWTGDTEAF
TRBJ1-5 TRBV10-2 ASSGTGRQPQH
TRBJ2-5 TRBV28 ASSFLTGQRKTQY
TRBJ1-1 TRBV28 ASSPPGQGRDTEAF
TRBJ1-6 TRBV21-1 ASSRAGVSPLH
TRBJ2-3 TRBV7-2 ASTSKGVSTDTQY
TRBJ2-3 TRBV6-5 ASSKPGADTQY
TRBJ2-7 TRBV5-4 ASSTSGTSYEQY
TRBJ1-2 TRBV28 ASSLGGGSHYGYT
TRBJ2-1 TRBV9 ASSLHPHEQF
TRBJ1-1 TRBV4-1 ASSQEGLQVAGEAF
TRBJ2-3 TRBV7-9 AWGGLTDTQY
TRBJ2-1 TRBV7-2 ASSLRQGGYNEQF
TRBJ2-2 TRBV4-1 ASSQAAQGAYSGELF
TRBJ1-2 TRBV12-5 ASGLDRAPGGYT
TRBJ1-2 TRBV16 ASSLHFLKANNYGYT
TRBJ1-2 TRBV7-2 ASSGDRNNNYGYT
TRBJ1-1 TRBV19 ASSAETGGYTEAF
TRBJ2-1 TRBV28 ASRYRGTGTGQYNEQF
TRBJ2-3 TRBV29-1 SVETDIVPDTQY
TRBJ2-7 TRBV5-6 ASSLASRSGSSLEQY
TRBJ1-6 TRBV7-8 ASSLVGGRGDSPLH
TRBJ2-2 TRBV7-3 ASSLTGDTGELF
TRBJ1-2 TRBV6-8 ASDPLLGRMLDYGYT
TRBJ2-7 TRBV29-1 SVEVDNTYEQY
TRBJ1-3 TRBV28 ASSFDRGRNTIY
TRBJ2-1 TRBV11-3 ASSFRDSYNEQF
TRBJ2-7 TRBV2 ASTSNLYEQY
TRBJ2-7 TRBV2 ASREGQGAYEQY
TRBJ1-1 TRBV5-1 ASSQGSSVGMNTEAF
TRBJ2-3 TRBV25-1 ASSESWGLSTDTQY
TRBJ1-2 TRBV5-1 ASSPGQGTYGYT
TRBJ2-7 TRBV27 ASSRGLAGSPEQY
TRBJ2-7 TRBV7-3 ASSPRRSATYEQY
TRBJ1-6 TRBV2 ASSRPTTNSPLH
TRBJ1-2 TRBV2 ASTGEGRGYT